Below are 13 T cell receptor beta chains sequenced from a single sample in a study of T cell changes during pregnancy in multiple sclerosis. TCRdb's table, derived via immunoSEQ multiplex PCR, lists solely in-frame clones and lacks some. Of 35,000 to 45,000 clones listed, around 90% are singletons. Here the sequenced sample was peripheral blood, taken before pregnancy. Receptors were obtained from a female donor with multiple sclerosis, enrolled in a pregnancy study.

V usage is TRBV5-1 and J usage is TRBJ1-4, with D unresolved. Trimming removed 1 base at V and 8 bases at J, with 9 bases between. This CDR3 has 13 amino acids. The V gene's germline CDR1 is SGHRS and CDR2 YFSETQ. The CDR3 is CASSLKPGEKLFF. CDR3 in DNA: TGCGCCAGCAGCTTGAAACCGGGAGAAAAACTGTTTTTT.

The chain carries TRBV2 and TRBJ2-1; TRBD1 is a possible D gene (5 bases). The CDR3 has 12 residues. The germline V gene has CDR1 SNHLY and CDR2 FYNNEI. Trimming cost V 6 bases and J 8 bases, with 11 bases left between them. This CDR3 is CASSNRYDEQFF. The CDR3 DNA follows: TGTGCCAGCAGCAACAGGTACGATGAGCAGTTCTTC. The complete variable domain, with remaining parts taken from reference TRBV2 and TRBJ2-1, reads EPEVTQTPSHQVTQMGQEVILRCVPISNHLYFYWYRQILGQKVEFLVSFYNNEISEKSEIFDDQFSVERPDGSNFTLKIRSTKLEDSAMYFCASSNRYDEQFFGPGTRLTVL.

This rearrangement joins TRBV4-2 to TRBJ2-7, with 9 nucleotides matching TRBD2. Germline CDR1 LGHNA, CDR2 YNFKEQ. The CDR3 is 21 residues long. Losses at the gene ends were 2 bases for V and 3 bases for J; bases not matched to a gene: 23. DNA for the CDR3: TGTGCCAGCAGCCAATCAACCAGTGGGGCTAGCGGGACCCCAAGAGACTACGAGCAGTACTTC. This encodes CASSQSTSGASGTPRDYEQYF.

The chain is built from TRBV7-2 and TRBJ2-1; TRBD2 matches 9 bases. From germline, CDR1 is SGHTA and CDR2 FQGNSA. The CDR3 has 17 residues. The trim removed 1 base at V and 3 bases at J, leaving 7 bases unmatched. DNA of the CDR3: TGTGCCAGCAGCTTAGGACCAAGCGGGAGGCTCTACAATGAGCAGTTCTTC. This gives the protein CASSLGPSGRLYNEQFF.

This chain uses TRBV28 with TRBJ2-7; 9 bases match TRBD1. This CDR3 region has 14 residues. The V gene end was trimmed by 8 bases and the J gene end by 11 bases; junction bases not matched to a gene: 16. Germline V CDR1 and CDR2: MDHEN, SYDVKM. CDR3 nucleotides: TGTGCCAGCTTTAAAACAGGGGGCCTAACCACGGAGTACTTC. It is translated as CASFKTGGLTTEYF.

The chain links TRBV4-1 to TRBJ1-1; 9 positions agree with TRBD1. J was trimmed by 11 bases and V by 3 bases; bases with no gene match: 19. Germline values: CDR1 MGHRA, CDR2 YSYEKL. The CDR3 covers 17 residues. The CDR3 DNA follows: TGCGCCAGCAGCCATCCCCGGGACAGGGAAGGAGGGAGGGGTGCTTTCTTT. Amino acids: CASSHPRDREGGRGAFF.

J is TRBJ2-6 and V is TRBV27, with D maybe TRBD2 (7 bases). The germline CDR1 and CDR2 sequences are MNHEY and SMNVEV (reference sequence). Trimming took off 3 bases at V and 1 base at J, with 19 bases between the two ends. The CDR3 is 19 amino acids. CDR3 in DNA: TGTGCCAGCAGTTTTTGGGTGGGGGGGCCTGGGTCTGGGGCCAACGTCCTGACTTTC. Its translation: CASSFWVGGPGSGANVLTF.

This chain uses TRBV7-9 with TRBJ2-1, with D perhaps TRBD1 (5 bases). V gave up 0 bases and J gave up 8 bases, with 20 bases separating them. Germline loops: CDR1 SEHNR, CDR2 FQNEAQ (reference sequence). There are 17 residues in the CDR3. The CDR3 sequence: CASSLATDLEGLDEQFF. CDR3 coding DNA: TGTGCCAGCAGCTTAGCGACAGATTTGGAAGGGCTCGATGAGCAGTTCTTC.

The chain couples TRBV6-5 to TRBJ1-4; 8 bases agree with TRBD1. Trimming at V came to 2 bases and at J to 9 bases, leaving 11 bases not matched to a gene. The CDR3 is made up of 16 amino acids. CDR1 is MNHEY and CDR2 is SVGAGI in the germline V gene. The CDR3 is CASSYTYTGGKKKLFF. Here the CDR3 DNA reads TGTGCCAGCAGTTACACCTATACAGGGGGAAAGAAAAAACTGTTTTTT.

This rearrangement joins TRBV28 to TRBJ1-5; no clear D gene. This CDR3 comprises 14 residues. The germline V and J ends were trimmed by 1 base and 3 bases, with 7 bases remaining between them. From germline, CDR1 is MDHEN and CDR2 SYDVKM. The CDR3 sequence is CASSLFQVNQPQHF. The CDR3 bases are TGTGCCAGCAGTTTATTCCAGGTCAATCAGCCCCAGCATTTT.

CDR3 protein: CASSSLPYEQYF. In DNA form, the CDR3 reads TGTGCCAGCAGCTCCCTACCCTACGAGCAGTACTTC. The chain combines TRBV7-9 with TRBJ2-7; D uncertain. The germline CDR1 and CDR2 sequences are SEHNR and FQNEAQ (reference sequence). The CDR3 consists of 12 residues. Trimming cost V 4 bases and J 2 bases, with 6 bases left between them.

This rearrangement joins TRBV7-2 to TRBJ2-3; 10 bases align to TRBD2. CDR1 SGHTA and CDR2 FQGNSA come from the germline V gene. The V and J ends lost 1 base and 2 bases, in that order; junction bases with no gene match: 12. The CDR3 covers 19 residues. CDR3 sequence: CASSLDPYGSGRATDTQYF. CDR3 in DNA: TGTGCCAGCAGCTTAGACCCCTACGGAAGCGGGAGGGCCACAGATACGCAGTATTTT.

The V call is TRBV5-1, the J call TRBJ2-1; maybe TRBD1 (5 bases). CDR3 length: 15 residues. V lost 0 bases, J lost 5 bases, and 12 bases lay in between. Per the germline V gene, CDR1 is SGHRS and CDR2 is YFSETQ. The CDR3 region has the DNA TGCGCCAGCAGCTTGGGCCAGGGTGGGAACAATGAGCAGTTCTTC. This codes for CASSLGQGGNNEQFF.